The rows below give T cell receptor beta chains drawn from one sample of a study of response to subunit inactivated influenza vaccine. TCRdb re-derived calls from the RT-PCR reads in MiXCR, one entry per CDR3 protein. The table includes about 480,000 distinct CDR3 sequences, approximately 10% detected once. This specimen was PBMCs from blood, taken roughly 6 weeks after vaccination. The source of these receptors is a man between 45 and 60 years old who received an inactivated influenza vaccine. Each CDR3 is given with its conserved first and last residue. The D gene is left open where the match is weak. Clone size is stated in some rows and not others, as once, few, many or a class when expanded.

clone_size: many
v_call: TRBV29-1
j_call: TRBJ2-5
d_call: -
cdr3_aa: CSVGIRETQYF
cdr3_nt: TGCAGCGTCGGTATTAGGGAGACCCAGTACTTC

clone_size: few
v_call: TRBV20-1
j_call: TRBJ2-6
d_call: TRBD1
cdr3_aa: CSARRTGRANVLTF
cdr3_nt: TGCAGTGCCAGACGGACAGGACGGGCCAACGTCCTGACTTTC

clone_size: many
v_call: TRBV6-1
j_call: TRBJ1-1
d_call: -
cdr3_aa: CASSEIGNTEAFF
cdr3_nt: TGTGCCAGCAGTGAAATAGGGAACACTGAAGCTTTCTTT

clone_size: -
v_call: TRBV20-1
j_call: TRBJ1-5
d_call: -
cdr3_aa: CSARGLGNQPQHF
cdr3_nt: TGCAGTGCTAGAGGTCTGGGAAATCAGCCCCAGCATTTT

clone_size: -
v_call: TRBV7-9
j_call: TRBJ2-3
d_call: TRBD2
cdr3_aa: CASSSLAGAFTDTQYF
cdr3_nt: TGTGCCAGCAGCTCACTAGCGGGGGCCTTCACAGATACGCAGTATTTT

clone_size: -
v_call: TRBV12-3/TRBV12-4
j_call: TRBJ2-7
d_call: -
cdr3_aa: CASSLLIGYEQYF
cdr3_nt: TGTGCCAGCAGTTTACTTATAGGATACGAGCAGTACTTC

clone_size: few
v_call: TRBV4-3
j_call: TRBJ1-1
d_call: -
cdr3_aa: CASSQDEGGDTEAFF
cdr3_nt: TGCGCCAGCAGCCAAGATGAGGGGGGAGACACTGAAGCTTTCTTT

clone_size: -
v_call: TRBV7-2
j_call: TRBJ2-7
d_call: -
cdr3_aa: CASSLQGSTYEQYF
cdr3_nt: TGTGCCAGCAGCCTACAGGGTAGCACCTACGAGCAGTACTTC

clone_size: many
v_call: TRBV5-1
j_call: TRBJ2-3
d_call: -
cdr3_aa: CASSLASTDTQYF
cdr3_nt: TGTGCCAGCAGCTTAGCTAGCACAGATACGCAGTATTTT

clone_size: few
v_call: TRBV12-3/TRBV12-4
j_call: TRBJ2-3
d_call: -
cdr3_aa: CASSFGGLSTDTQYF
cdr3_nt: TGTGCCAGCAGTTTTGGGGGGCTCAGCACAGATACGCAGTATTTT

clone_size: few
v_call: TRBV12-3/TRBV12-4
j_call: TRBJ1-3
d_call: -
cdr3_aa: CASSSPGGTSGNTIYF
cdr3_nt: TGTGCCAGCAGTTCGCCGGGGGGGACCTCTGGAAACACCATATATTTT

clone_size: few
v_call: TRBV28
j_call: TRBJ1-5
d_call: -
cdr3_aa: CASSLYLGGNQPQHF
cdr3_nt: TGTGCCAGCAGTTTATATCTTGGGGGAAATCAGCCCCAGCATTTT

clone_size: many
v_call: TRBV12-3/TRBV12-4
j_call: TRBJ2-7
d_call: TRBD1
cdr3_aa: CASITSGTGRQYF
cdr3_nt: TGTGCCAGCATCACTTCAGGGACAGGGCGGCAGTACTTC

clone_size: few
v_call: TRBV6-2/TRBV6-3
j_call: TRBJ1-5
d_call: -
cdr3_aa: CASSYTTVNQPQHF
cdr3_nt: TGTGCCAGCAGTTACACGACCGTAAATCAGCCCCAGCATTTT

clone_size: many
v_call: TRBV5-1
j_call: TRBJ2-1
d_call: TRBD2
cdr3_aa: CASSLGLAGDNEQFF
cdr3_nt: TGCGCCAGCAGCTTGGGACTAGCGGGAGACAATGAGCAGTTCTTC

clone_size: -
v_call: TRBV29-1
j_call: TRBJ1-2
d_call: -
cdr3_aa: CSGGQTNYGYTF
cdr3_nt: TGCAGCGGCGGTCAGACTAACTATGGCTACACCTTC

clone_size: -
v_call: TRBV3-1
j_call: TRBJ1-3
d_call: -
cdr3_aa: CASSQDWGGNTIYF
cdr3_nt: TGTGCCAGCAGCCAAGATTGGGGTGGAAACACCATATATTTT

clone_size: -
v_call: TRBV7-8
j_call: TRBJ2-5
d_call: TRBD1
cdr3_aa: CASSLVDRGETQYF
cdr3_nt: TGTGCCAGCAGCTTAGTTGACAGGGGAGAGACCCAGTACTTC

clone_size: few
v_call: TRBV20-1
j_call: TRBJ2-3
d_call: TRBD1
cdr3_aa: CSALRDRGETDTQYF
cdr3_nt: TGCAGTGCTTTACGGGACAGGGGGGAAACAGATACGCAGTATTTT

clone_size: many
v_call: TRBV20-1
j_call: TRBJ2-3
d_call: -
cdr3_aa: CSVGDTTGGTDTQYF
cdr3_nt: TGCAGTGTGGGGGACACCACCGGAGGGACAGATACGCAGTATTTT

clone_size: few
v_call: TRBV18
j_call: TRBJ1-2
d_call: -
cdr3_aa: CASSPISDANYGYTF
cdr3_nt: TGTGCCAGCTCACCAATTTCAGACGCTAACTATGGCTACACCTTC

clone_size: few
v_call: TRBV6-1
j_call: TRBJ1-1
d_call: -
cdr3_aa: CSARPVVRDTEAFF
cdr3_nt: TGTTCCGCCCGTCCGGTCGTTAGGGACACTGAAGCTTTCTTT

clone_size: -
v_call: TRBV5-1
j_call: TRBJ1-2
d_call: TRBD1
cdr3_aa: CASSTSTGQGASGYTF
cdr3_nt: TGCGCCAGCAGCACTAGCACGGGACAGGGGGCATCTGGCTACACCTTC

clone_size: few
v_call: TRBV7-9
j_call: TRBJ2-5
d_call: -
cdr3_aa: CASTSDFKETQYF
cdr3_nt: TGTGCCAGCACTTCGGATTTTAAAGAGACCCAGTACTTC

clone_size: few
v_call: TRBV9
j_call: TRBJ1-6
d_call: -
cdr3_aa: CASSPRNGFGSPLHF
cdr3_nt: TGTGCCAGCAGCCCCAGAAATGGGTTCGGGTCACCCCTCCACTTT

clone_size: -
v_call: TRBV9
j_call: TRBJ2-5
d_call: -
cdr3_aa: CASSVDTETQYF
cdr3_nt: TGTGCCAGCAGCGTAGATACAGAGACCCAGTACTTC

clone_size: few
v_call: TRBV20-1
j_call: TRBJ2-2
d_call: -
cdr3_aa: CSAPGHSTTGELFF
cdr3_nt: TGCAGTGCCCCGGGACATTCGACCACCGGGGAGCTGTTTTTT